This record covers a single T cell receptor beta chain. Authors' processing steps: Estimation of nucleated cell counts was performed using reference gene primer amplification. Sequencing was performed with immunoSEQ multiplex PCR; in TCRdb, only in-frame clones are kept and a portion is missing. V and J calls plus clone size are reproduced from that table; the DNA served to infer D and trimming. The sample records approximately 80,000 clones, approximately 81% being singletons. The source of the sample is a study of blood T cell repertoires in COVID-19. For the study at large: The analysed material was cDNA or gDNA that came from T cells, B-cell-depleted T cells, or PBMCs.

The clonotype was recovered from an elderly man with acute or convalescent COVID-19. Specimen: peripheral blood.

The CDR3 here is CASSRRNSPLHF. Here the CDR3 DNA reads TGTGCCAGTAGCCGGAGGAATTCACCCCTCCACTTT. The chain links TRBV19 to TRBJ1-6; D ambiguous. The CDR3 contains 12 residues. Trimming removed 6 bases at V and 7 bases at J, with 7 bases between. The germline V gene has CDR1 LNHDA and CDR2 SQIVND (reference sequence).